This TCR beta chain stems from a study of blood T cell repertoires in COVID-19. The overall study: Acute-phase and convalescent COVID-19 samples originated in the United States, Italy and Spain.

TCRdb's table, derived via immunoSEQ multiplex PCR, lists solely in-frame clones and lacks some. The sample consists of 130,000 or so clones, roughly 84% of them appearing once. Unmatched junction bases numbered 2, after V lost 8 bases and J lost 1 base. The germline V gene has CDR1 SNHLY and CDR2 FYNNEI. The CDR3 consists of 13 residues. Material for sequencing was peripheral blood. The chain recombines TRBV2 with TRBJ2-4; TRBD1 matches 7 bases. This TCR was sampled from a woman in her fifties or sixties with acute or convalescent COVID-19. The CDR3 coding sequence is TGTGCCAGCCTACAGGGGGCCAAAAACATTCAGTACTTC. Protein sequence: CASLQGAKNIQYF.